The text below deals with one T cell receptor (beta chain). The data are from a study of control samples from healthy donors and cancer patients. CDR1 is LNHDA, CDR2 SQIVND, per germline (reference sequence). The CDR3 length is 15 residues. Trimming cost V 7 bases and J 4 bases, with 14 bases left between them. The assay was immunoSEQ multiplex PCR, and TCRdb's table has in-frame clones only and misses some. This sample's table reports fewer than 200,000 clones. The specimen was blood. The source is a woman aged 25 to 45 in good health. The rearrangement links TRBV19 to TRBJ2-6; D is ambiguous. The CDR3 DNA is TGTGCCAGTACCCCGGTCGATCCGGGGGCCAACGTCCTGACTTTC. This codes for CASTPVDPGANVLTF.